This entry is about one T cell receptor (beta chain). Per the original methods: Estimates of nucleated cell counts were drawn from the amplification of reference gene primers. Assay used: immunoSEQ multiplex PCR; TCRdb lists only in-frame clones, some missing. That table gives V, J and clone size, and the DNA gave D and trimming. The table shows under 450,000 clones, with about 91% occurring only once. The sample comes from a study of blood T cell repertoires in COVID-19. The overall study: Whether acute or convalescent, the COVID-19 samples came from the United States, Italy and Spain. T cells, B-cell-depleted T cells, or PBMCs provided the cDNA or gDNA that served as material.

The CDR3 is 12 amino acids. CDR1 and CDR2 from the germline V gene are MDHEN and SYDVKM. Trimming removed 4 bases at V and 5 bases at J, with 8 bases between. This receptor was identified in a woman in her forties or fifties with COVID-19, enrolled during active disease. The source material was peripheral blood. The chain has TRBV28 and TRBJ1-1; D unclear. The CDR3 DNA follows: TGTGCCAGCAGTTCTCCTACTACTGAAGCTTTCTTT. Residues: CASSSPTTEAFF.